This TCR beta chain was profiled in a study of blood T cells in healthy people across ages. General study results and limits: Per million T cells, the diversity of TCR beta decreased roughly linearly as age advanced.

The junction had 7 bases not matched to a gene; V was cut back by 6 bases and J by 14 bases. CDR1 and CDR2 from the germline V gene are SNHLY and FYNNEI. The CDR3 contains 11 residues. A remark on this clonotype: Its antigen is unidentified.

Every sample had a minimum of 6 million PBMCs isolated. The use of a sample-barcoded 5' primer and a J-beta primer mix characterized a second PCR of about 7 to 12 cycles. A template-switch adaptor that had 12 random nucleotides put a tag on each cDNA molecule. One entry per CDR3 protein, called by TCRdb with MiXCR from the 5' RACE reads. The repertoire holds hundreds of thousands of distinct CDR3 sequences, with about 24% as singletons. The receptor comes from a man between 65 and 85 years old in good health. The rearrangement uses TRBV2 and TRBJ1-1; TRBD1 aligns across 9 bases. The sequenced sample consisted of blood. CDR3: CASSRDRAAFF. CDR3 sequence (DNA): TGTGCCAGCAGCCGGGACAGGGCGGCCTTCTTT.